This TCR beta chain was retrieved from a study of T-cell memory formation after mild COVID-19. Notes on the study in general: Nothing showed for sure that second-wave clones peaking on day 37 were SARS-CoV-2 specific.

The authors produced TCR alpha and TCR beta cDNA libraries with sample barcodes and UMIs by 5'RACE using constant-segment primers. TCRdb analysed the 5' RACE reads with MiXCR anew, one entry per CDR3 protein. The sample yields under 350,000 distinct CDR3 sequences, around 15% seen once. Germline V gives CDR1 LGHNA, CDR2 YNFKEQ. V lost 3 bases, J lost 2 bases, and 6 bases lay in between. This CDR3 has 13 amino acids. This clonotype occurred many times. No antigen is known for it. This chain links TRBV4-2 with TRBJ2-3; D not certain. The sequence came from a man aged 18-30 years who had mild COVID-19 (a few samples of this study predate the infection). Cell type and time point are not known. The sequenced material came from PBMCs or a T cell subset sorted from them (not recorded which). Here the CDR3 DNA reads TGTGCCAGCAGCCACAACCCCACAGATACGCAGTATTTT. It is translated as CASSHNPTDTQYF.